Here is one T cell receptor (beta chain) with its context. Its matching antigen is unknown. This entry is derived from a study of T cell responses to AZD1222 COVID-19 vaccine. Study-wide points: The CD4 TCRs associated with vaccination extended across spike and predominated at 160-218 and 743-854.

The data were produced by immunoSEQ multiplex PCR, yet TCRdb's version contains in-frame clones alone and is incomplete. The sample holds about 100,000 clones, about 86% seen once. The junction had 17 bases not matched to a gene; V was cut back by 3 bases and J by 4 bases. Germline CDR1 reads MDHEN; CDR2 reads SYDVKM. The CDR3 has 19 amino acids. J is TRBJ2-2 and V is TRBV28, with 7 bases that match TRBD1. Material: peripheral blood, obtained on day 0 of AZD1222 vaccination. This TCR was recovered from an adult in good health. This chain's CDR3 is CASSFVFRMGQSSTGELFF. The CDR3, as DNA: TGTGCCAGCAGTTTCGTATTCAGGATGGGACAGTCAAGCACCGGGGAGCTGTTTTTT.